This is a list of T cell receptor beta chains from one sample in a study of cytotoxic CD8 clonotypes in ibrutinib-treated CLL. Assay: immunoSEQ multiplex PCR; the TCRdb copy retains only in-frame clones and omits some. The data contain almost 250,000 clones, roughly 70% of them seen just once; the ten biggest clones take up 15% to 19%. This sample comprised PBMCs, obtained after 24 months of ibrutinib treatment. All receptors come from a human donor with chronic lymphocytic leukemia. CDR3s include the opening cysteine and the closing phenylalanine or tryptophan. Fields, in order: D gene, J gene, clone size, V gene, CDR3 length, CDR3 protein, CDR3 DNA. The D gene is left open where the match is weak. A clone size is listed for some rows: how often the clone was seen (once, few, many), or a class if it is expanded.

d_call: TRBD2
j_call: TRBJ2-3
clone_size: NA
v_call: TRBV5-4
cdr3_length: 15
cdr3_aa: CASSLAGGSTDTQYF
cdr3_nt: TGTGCCAGCAGCTTAGCGGGAGGGAGCACAGATACGCAGTATTTT

d_call: TRBD1
j_call: TRBJ2-3
clone_size: NA
v_call: TRBV2
cdr3_length: 17
cdr3_aa: CASRSGTGTVTGDTQYF
cdr3_nt: TGTGCCAGCAGAAGCGGAACCGGGACAGTGACCGGAGATACGCAGTATTTT

d_call: TRBD2
j_call: TRBJ2-1
clone_size: NA
v_call: TRBV5-1
cdr3_length: 15
cdr3_aa: CASSFRLAGYDEQFF
cdr3_nt: TGCGCCAGCAGCTTTAGACTAGCGGGATATGATGAGCAGTTCTTC

d_call: NA
j_call: TRBJ2-5
clone_size: NA
v_call: TRBV5-4
cdr3_length: 15
cdr3_aa: CASSTTLGARETQYF
cdr3_nt: TGTGCCAGCAGCACGACACTAGGCGCCCGGGAGACCCAGTACTTC

d_call: NA
j_call: TRBJ2-1
clone_size: NA
v_call: TRBV6-5
cdr3_length: 12
cdr3_aa: CASSYLGGEQFF
cdr3_nt: TGTGCCAGCAGTTACCTAGGGGGTGAGCAGTTCTTC

d_call: TRBD1
j_call: TRBJ1-1
clone_size: once
v_call: TRBV6-6
cdr3_length: 15
cdr3_aa: CASSSFQGVYTEAFF
cdr3_nt: TGTGCCAGCAGTTCGTTTCAGGGGGTCTACACTGAAGCTTTCTTT

d_call: NA
j_call: TRBJ2-5
clone_size: few
v_call: TRBV19
cdr3_length: 14
cdr3_aa: CASSDRNSQETQYF
cdr3_nt: TGTGCCAGTAGTGATAGGAATAGCCAAGAGACCCAGTACTTC

d_call: NA
j_call: TRBJ2-3
clone_size: NA
v_call: TRBV7-9
cdr3_length: 16
cdr3_aa: CASSRETGLSTDTQYF
cdr3_nt: TGTGCCAGCAGCCGAGAGACAGGACTTAGCACAGATACGCAGTATTTT

d_call: TRBD2
j_call: TRBJ2-5
clone_size: once
v_call: TRBV29-1
cdr3_length: 13
cdr3_aa: CSVEVLAGRTQYF
cdr3_nt: TGCAGCGTTGAAGTACTAGCGGGAAGAACCCAGTACTTC

d_call: TRBD1
j_call: TRBJ2-7
clone_size: few
v_call: TRBV18
cdr3_length: 14
cdr3_aa: CASSHRDRESEQYF
cdr3_nt: TGTGCCAGCTCACACCGGGACAGGGAGAGCGAGCAGTACTTC

d_call: TRBD2
j_call: TRBJ2-5
clone_size: few
v_call: TRBV29-1
cdr3_length: 14
cdr3_aa: CSVGGTSGPGTQYF
cdr3_nt: TGCAGCGTTGGAGGGACTAGCGGCCCGGGGACCCAGTACTTC

d_call: NA
j_call: TRBJ1-5
clone_size: NA
v_call: TRBV29-1
cdr3_length: 13
cdr3_aa: CSVVVEGHQPQHF
cdr3_nt: TGCAGCGTTGTCGTCGAGGGACATCAGCCCCAGCATTTT

d_call: NA
j_call: TRBJ1-2
clone_size: NA
v_call: TRBV7-2
cdr3_length: 13
cdr3_aa: CASSSLIAGGYTF
cdr3_nt: TGTGCCAGCAGCTCGCTGATAGCGGGTGGCTACACCTTC

d_call: TRBD2
j_call: TRBJ2-1
clone_size: NA
v_call: TRBV27
cdr3_length: 14
cdr3_aa: CASKTSGSGNEQFF
cdr3_nt: TGTGCCAGCAAGACTAGCGGGAGTGGCAATGAGCAGTTCTTC

d_call: NA
j_call: TRBJ2-3
clone_size: NA
v_call: TRBV19
cdr3_length: 15
cdr3_aa: CASRGAGQGPDTQYF
cdr3_nt: TGTGCCAGTAGGGGGGCGGGGCAGGGCCCAGATACGCAGTATTTT

d_call: NA
j_call: TRBJ1-1
clone_size: NA
v_call: TRBV5-1
cdr3_length: 15
cdr3_aa: CASSLVGVMNTEAFF
cdr3_nt: TGCGCCAGCAGCTTGGTCGGGGTTATGAACACTGAAGCTTTCTTT

d_call: NA
j_call: TRBJ2-1
clone_size: NA
v_call: TRBV29-1
cdr3_length: 13
cdr3_aa: CSVLDYRNNEQFF
cdr3_nt: TGCAGCGTCCTTGACTACAGAAACAATGAGCAGTTCTTC

d_call: NA
j_call: TRBJ1-2
clone_size: NA
v_call: TRBV5-4
cdr3_length: 14
cdr3_aa: CASSSTGARYGYTF
cdr3_nt: TGTGCCAGCAGTTCGACAGGAGCCCGCTATGGCTACACCTTC

d_call: NA
j_call: TRBJ1-3
clone_size: few
v_call: TRBV21-1
cdr3_length: 12
cdr3_aa: CASTNSGNTIYF
cdr3_nt: TGTGCCAGCACAAACTCTGGAAACACCATATATTTT

d_call: NA
j_call: TRBJ2-7
clone_size: NA
v_call: TRBV7-2
cdr3_length: 12
cdr3_aa: CASSLGTGEQYF
cdr3_nt: TGTGCCAGCAGCTTAGGGACGGGCGAGCAGTACTTC

d_call: TRBD1
j_call: TRBJ2-3
clone_size: NA
v_call: TRBV2
cdr3_length: 16
cdr3_aa: CASSERDRISTDTQYF
cdr3_nt: TGTGCCTCCAGCGAAAGGGACAGGATTAGCACAGATACGCAGTATTTT

d_call: NA
j_call: TRBJ1-4
clone_size: NA
v_call: TRBV2
cdr3_length: 15
cdr3_aa: CASSEGQATNEKLFF
cdr3_nt: TGTGCCAGCAGTGAAGGACAAGCAACTAATGAAAAACTGTTTTTT

d_call: TRBD2
j_call: TRBJ2-1
clone_size: NA
v_call: TRBV10-2
cdr3_length: 13
cdr3_aa: CASSVGTSNEQFF
cdr3_nt: TGCGCCAGCAGTGTCGGGACTAGCAATGAGCAGTTCTTC

d_call: NA
j_call: TRBJ2-2
clone_size: NA
v_call: TRBV6-5
cdr3_length: 14
cdr3_aa: CASSKRRDTGELFF
cdr3_nt: TGTGCCAGCAGTAAAAGACGAGACACCGGGGAGCTGTTTTTT

d_call: NA
j_call: TRBJ2-2
clone_size: NA
v_call: TRBV28
cdr3_length: 13
cdr3_aa: CASSLEGTGELFF
cdr3_nt: TGTGCCAGCAGTTTGGAGGGGACCGGGGAGCTGTTTTTT

d_call: TRBD1
j_call: TRBJ1-1
clone_size: NA
v_call: TRBV6-5
cdr3_length: 16
cdr3_aa: CASSSRLTGGITEAFF
cdr3_nt: TGTGCCAGCAGTTCACGTCTAACAGGGGGCATCACTGAAGCTTTCTTT

d_call: NA
j_call: TRBJ2-7
clone_size: NA
v_call: TRBV6-1
cdr3_length: 12
cdr3_aa: CASTRAAYEQYF
cdr3_nt: TGTGCCAGCACGAGGGCAGCCTACGAGCAGTACTTC

d_call: NA
j_call: TRBJ2-7
clone_size: NA
v_call: TRBV29-1
cdr3_length: 11
cdr3_aa: CSFLDLYEQYF
cdr3_nt: TGCAGCTTCTTAGATCTCTACGAGCAGTACTTC

d_call: NA
j_call: TRBJ2-5
clone_size: few
v_call: TRBV7-6
cdr3_length: 16
cdr3_aa: CASSRTEQGLLETQYF
cdr3_nt: TGTGCCAGCAGCAGGACGGAGCAGGGATTATTAGAGACCCAGTACTTC

d_call: NA
j_call: TRBJ2-7
clone_size: NA
v_call: TRBV5-6
cdr3_length: 12
cdr3_aa: CASSLGRREQYF
cdr3_nt: TGTGCCAGCAGCTTGGGTCGGAGGGAGCAGTACTTC

d_call: NA
j_call: TRBJ1-4
clone_size: NA
v_call: TRBV30
cdr3_length: 12
cdr3_aa: CACKGTYEKLFF
cdr3_nt: TGTGCCTGCAAAGGGACATATGAAAAACTGTTTTTT

d_call: NA
j_call: TRBJ1-1
clone_size: NA
v_call: TRBV9
cdr3_length: 12
cdr3_aa: CASSVMTTEAFF
cdr3_nt: TGTGCCAGCAGCGTGATGACAACCGAAGCTTTCTTT

d_call: TRBD2
j_call: TRBJ2-3
clone_size: few
v_call: TRBV27
cdr3_length: 18
cdr3_aa: CASSPQLGLAESTDTQYF
cdr3_nt: TGTGCCAGCAGTCCTCAACTCGGGCTAGCGGAGTCCACAGATACGCAGTATTTT

d_call: NA
j_call: TRBJ1-3
clone_size: NA
v_call: TRBV19
cdr3_length: 14
cdr3_aa: CASTSIGSGNTIYF
cdr3_nt: TGTGCCAGTACCTCTATTGGCTCTGGAAACACCATATATTTT

d_call: NA
j_call: TRBJ2-7
clone_size: NA
v_call: TRBV5-6
cdr3_length: 13
cdr3_aa: CASSFDTDYEQYF
cdr3_nt: TGTGCCAGCAGCTTTGACACCGACTACGAGCAGTACTTC

d_call: NA
j_call: TRBJ1-5
clone_size: NA
v_call: TRBV28
cdr3_length: 14
cdr3_aa: CASSLLQSNQPQHF
cdr3_nt: TGTGCCAGCAGTTTATTGCAAAGCAATCAGCCCCAGCATTTT

d_call: NA
j_call: TRBJ2-1
clone_size: NA
v_call: TRBV15
cdr3_length: 11
cdr3_aa: CATSSDNEQFF
cdr3_nt: TGTGCCACCAGCAGTGATAATGAGCAGTTCTTC

d_call: NA
j_call: TRBJ2-7
clone_size: NA
v_call: TRBV29-1
cdr3_length: 13
cdr3_aa: CSALTSVSYEQYF
cdr3_nt: TGCAGCGCCCTAACTAGTGTATCGTACGAGCAGTACTTC

d_call: TRBD1
j_call: TRBJ2-7
clone_size: once
v_call: TRBV15
cdr3_length: 17
cdr3_aa: CATSRAQRQGGPYEQYF
cdr3_nt: TGTGCCACCAGCAGAGCCCAAAGACAGGGTGGACCCTACGAGCAGTACTTC

d_call: NA
j_call: TRBJ1-1
clone_size: NA
v_call: TRBV2
cdr3_length: 14
cdr3_aa: CASRGQNLGTEAFF
cdr3_nt: TGTGCCAGCAGAGGACAGAATTTGGGCACTGAAGCTTTCTTT

d_call: TRBD1
j_call: TRBJ2-7
clone_size: NA
v_call: TRBV4-2
cdr3_length: 14
cdr3_aa: CASSQRQGHYEQYF
cdr3_nt: TGTGCCAGCAGCCAAAGACAGGGTCACTACGAGCAGTACTTC

d_call: NA
j_call: TRBJ2-2
clone_size: NA
v_call: TRBV6-5
cdr3_length: 16
cdr3_aa: CASSYSPPGSGGELFF
cdr3_nt: TGTGCCAGCAGTTACTCCCCCCCAGGGTCGGGCGGGGAGCTGTTTTTT

d_call: NA
j_call: TRBJ2-4
clone_size: NA
v_call: TRBV4-1
cdr3_length: 17
cdr3_aa: CASSQDWPSQPKNIQYF
cdr3_nt: TGCGCCAGCAGCCAAGATTGGCCTAGCCAACCGAAAAACATTCAGTACTTC